The entry that follows covers one T cell receptor (beta chain) sequence. Its antigen remains unidentified. The data derive from a study of Ad26.COV2.S vaccination and SARS-CoV-2 variants. Sequencing used immunoSEQ multiplex PCR; TCRdb keeps in-frame clones, though not all of them. The data hold about 680,000 clones, with around 90% observed a single time. The CDR3 sequence is 14 residues long. With V trimmed by 9 bases and J by 5 bases, 4 bases remained unmatched. Germline V gene lookup returns CDR1 ENHRY and CDR2 SYGVKD. Points from the study as a whole: Similar non-spike TCR breadth was seen in vaccine and placebo recipients. Compared with placebo recipients, vaccine recipients had higher spike-specific TCR breadth.

As to treatment: around 19 received Ad26.COV2.S at low or high dose, single or two shots; roughly five received placebo; per-sample allocation not given. It was on day 63 after the first vaccine or placebo injection that samples were taken. This receptor was taken from a person aged 18-60 years who received the Ad26.COV2.S COVID-19 vaccine or a placebo. This material consisted of peripheral blood, taken in a trial of Ad26.COV2.S vaccine versus placebo. V is TRBV10-3 and J is TRBJ2-1; 13 bases line up with TRBD2. In nucleotides, the CDR3 is TGTGCCATATTGACTAGCGGGGGGAACAATGAGCAGTTCTTC. Translation: CAILTSGGNNEQFF.